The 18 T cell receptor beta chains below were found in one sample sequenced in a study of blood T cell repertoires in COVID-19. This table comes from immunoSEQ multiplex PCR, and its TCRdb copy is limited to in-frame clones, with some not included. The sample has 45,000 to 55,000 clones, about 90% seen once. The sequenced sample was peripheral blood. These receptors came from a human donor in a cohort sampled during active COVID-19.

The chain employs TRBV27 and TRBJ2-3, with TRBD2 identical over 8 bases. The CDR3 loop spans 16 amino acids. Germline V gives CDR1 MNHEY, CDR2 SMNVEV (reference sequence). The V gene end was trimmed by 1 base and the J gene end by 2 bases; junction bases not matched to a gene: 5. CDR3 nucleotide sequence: TGTGCCAGCAGTTTATACAGCGGGGGTCTCACAGATACGCAGTATTTT. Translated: CASSLYSGGLTDTQYF.

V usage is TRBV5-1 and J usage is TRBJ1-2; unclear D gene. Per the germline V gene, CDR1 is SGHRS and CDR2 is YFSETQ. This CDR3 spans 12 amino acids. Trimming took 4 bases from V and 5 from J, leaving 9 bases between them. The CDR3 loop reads CASSSGRYGYTF. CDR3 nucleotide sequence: TGCGCCAGCAGCAGCGGGAGATATGGCTACACCTTC. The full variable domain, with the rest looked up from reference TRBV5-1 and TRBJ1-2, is KAGVTQTPRYLIKTRGQQVTLSCSPISGHRSVSWYQQTPGQGLQFLFEYFSETQRNKGNFPGRFSGRQFSNSRSEMNVSTLELGDSALYLCASSSGRYGYTFGSGTRLTVV.

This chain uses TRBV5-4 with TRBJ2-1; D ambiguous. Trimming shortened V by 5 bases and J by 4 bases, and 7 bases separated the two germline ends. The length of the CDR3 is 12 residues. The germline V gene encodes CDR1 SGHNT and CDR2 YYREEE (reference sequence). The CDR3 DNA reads TGTGCCAGCAGTACACGATACAATGAGCAGTTCTTC. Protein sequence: CASSTRYNEQFF.

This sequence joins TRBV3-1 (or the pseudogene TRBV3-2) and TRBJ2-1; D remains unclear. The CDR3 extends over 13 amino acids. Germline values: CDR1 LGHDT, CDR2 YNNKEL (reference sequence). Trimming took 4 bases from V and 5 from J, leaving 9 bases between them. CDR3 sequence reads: CASSRVANNEQFF. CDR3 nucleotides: TGTGCCAGCAGCCGGGTAGCAAACAATGAGCAGTTCTTC.

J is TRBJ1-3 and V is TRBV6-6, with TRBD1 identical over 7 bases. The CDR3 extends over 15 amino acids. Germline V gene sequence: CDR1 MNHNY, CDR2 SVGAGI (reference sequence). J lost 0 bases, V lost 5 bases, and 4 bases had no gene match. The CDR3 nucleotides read TGTGCCAGCAGTCTAACAGGGGACTCTGGAAACACCATATATTTT. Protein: CASSLTGDSGNTIYF.

The DNA of the CDR3 is TGTGCCAGCAGTCCAGGGTTGCGACCCTACGAGCAGTACTTC. It is translated as CASSPGLRPYEQYF. This chain links TRBV6-2 or TRBV6-3 with TRBJ2-7, with a possible D match to TRBD1 (5 bases). This CDR3 contains 14 residues. Looked up from germline, CDR1 is MNHEY and CDR2 is SVGEGT. Trimming took 5 bases from V and 2 from J, leaving 13 bases between them.

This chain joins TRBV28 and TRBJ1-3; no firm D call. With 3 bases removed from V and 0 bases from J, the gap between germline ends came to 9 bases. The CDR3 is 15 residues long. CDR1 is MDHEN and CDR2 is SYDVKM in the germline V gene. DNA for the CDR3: TGTGCCAGCAGTTTTAATGGAGACTCTGGAAACACCATATATTTT. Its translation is CASSFNGDSGNTIYF.

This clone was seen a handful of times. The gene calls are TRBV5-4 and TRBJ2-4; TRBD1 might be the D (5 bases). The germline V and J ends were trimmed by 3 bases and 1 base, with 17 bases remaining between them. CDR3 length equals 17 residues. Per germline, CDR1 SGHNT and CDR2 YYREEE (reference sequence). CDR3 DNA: TGTGCCAGCAGCTCCAAAAGACAGACCGGGGCCAAAAACATTCAGTACTTC. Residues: CASSSKRQTGAKNIQYF.

The CDR3 DNA sequence: TGTGCCAGCGACAGGGGGCTCCTATCCGCCCCTGAAGCTTTCTTT. This gives the protein CASDRGLLSAPEAFF. V and J are TRBV5-5 and TRBJ1-1; 10 positions match TRBD1. Trimming took 7 bases from V and 6 from J; bases not matched to a gene: 12. The CDR3 is 15 residues long. The V gene's germline CDR1 is SGHKS and CDR2 YYEKEE (reference sequence).

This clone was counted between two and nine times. CDR3 in amino acids: CASSQGVTEAFF. The CDR3 DNA sequence: TGCGCCAGCAGCCAAGGAGTCACTGAAGCTTTCTTT. The rearrangement uses TRBV4-3 and TRBJ1-1, with unresolved D. The CDR3 covers 12 residues. The ends were cut back, 1 base at V and 4 bases at J, with 4 bases in the middle. CDR1 is LGHNA, CDR2 YSLEER, per germline.

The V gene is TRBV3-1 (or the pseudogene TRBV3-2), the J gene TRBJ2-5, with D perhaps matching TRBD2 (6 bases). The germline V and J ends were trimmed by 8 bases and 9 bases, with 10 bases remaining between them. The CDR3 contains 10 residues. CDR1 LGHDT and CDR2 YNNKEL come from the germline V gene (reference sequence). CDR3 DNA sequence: TGTGCCAGCCAACGCGGGGCCCAGTACTTC. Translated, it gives CASQRGAQYF.

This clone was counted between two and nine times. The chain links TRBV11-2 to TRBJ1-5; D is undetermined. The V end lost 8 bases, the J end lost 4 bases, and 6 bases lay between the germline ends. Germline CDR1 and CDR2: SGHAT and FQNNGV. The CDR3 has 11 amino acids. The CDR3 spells CASGENQPQHF. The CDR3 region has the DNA TGTGCCAGCGGAGAAAATCAGCCCCAGCATTTT.

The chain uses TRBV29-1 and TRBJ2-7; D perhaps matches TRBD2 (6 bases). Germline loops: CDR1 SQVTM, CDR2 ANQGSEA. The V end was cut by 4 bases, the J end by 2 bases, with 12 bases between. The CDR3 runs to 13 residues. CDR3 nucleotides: TGCAGCGTTGGCCCCGGGAGAGCCTACGAGCAGTACTTC. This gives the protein CSVGPGRAYEQYF.

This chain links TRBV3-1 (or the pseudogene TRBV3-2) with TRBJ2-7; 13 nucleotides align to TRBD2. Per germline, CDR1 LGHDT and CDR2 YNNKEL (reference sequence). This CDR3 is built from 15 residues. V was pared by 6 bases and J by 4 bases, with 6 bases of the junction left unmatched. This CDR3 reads CASSRTSGRGYEQYF. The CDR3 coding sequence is TGTGCCAGCAGTCGAACTAGCGGGAGGGGGTACGAGCAGTACTTC.

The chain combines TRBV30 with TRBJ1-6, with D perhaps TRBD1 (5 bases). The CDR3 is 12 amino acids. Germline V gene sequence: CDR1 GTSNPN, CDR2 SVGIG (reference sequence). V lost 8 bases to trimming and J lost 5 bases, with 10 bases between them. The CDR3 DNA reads TGTGCCCGGGGCAGGGATAATTCACCCCTCCACTTT. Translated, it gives CARGRDNSPLHF.

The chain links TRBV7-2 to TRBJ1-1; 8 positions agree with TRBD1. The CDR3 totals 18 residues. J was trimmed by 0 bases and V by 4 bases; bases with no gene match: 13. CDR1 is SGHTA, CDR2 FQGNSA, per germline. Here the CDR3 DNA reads TGTGCCAGCAGCTCCCGCTCCGGGACAGGCAAACTGAACACTGAAGCTTTCTTT. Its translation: CASSSRSGTGKLNTEAFF.

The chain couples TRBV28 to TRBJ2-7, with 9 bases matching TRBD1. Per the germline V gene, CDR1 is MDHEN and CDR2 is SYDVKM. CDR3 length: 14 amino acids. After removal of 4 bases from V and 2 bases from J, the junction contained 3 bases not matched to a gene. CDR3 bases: TGTGCCAGCAGTTCGACAGGGGGAACCTACGAGCAGTACTTC. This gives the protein CASSSTGGTYEQYF.

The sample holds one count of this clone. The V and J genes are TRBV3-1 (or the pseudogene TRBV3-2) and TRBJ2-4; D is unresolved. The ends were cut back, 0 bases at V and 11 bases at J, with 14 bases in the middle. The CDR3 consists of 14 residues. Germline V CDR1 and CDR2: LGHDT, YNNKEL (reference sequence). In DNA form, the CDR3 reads TGTGCCAGCAGCCAAGAGGGTTTGGCGGTGGTTCAGTACTTC. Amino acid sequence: CASSQEGLAVVQYF.